The sequence of this TCR beta chain was determined in a study of breast tumors, draining lymph nodes, adjacent tissues. Axillary draining lymph nodes of breast cancer patients supplied the node samples. V lost 7 bases to trimming and J lost 3 bases, with 12 bases between them. This CDR3 contains 13 residues. This clonotype showed up just once. The antigen remains undetermined. This sequence may be a read error, since a much larger clone differs from it by one base. TCRdb re-called the multiplex PCR reads through MiXCR, storing one row per CDR3 protein. The data show around 230,000 distinct CDR3 sequences, less than 45% seen once. Study-level results: Tumor T cell lymph node origin was a supported hypothesis, not proven. Compared with lymph nodes, tumors were less diverse; compared with nontumor tissue, more. Tumor and nontumor repertoires were significantly more similar in luminal-like than in basal-like breast cancer. Most tumor T cells seemingly derive from lymph node, then expand in tumor.

Sequencing input: axillary lymph node tissue. J is TRBJ1-1 and V is TRBV12-3 or TRBV12-4; D gene uncertain. The sequence was collected from a female donor with breast cancer. Some clones in this sample may be carry-over from other donors' samples. The CDR3 loop reads CASNLVLDTEAFF. For the CDR3, the DNA is TGTGCCAGCAATTTGGTCTTGGACACTGAAGCTTTCTTT.